These T cell receptor beta chains were read from a single sample in a study of blood T cell repertoires in COVID-19. Clones were sequenced by immunoSEQ multiplex PCR, and TCRdb holds only the in-frame ones, with some missing. The table records 300,000 to 400,000 clones, approximately 89% of them present only once. Sequenced: peripheral blood. These receptor sequences come from a woman between 50 and 59 years old who had recovered from COVID-19. Both conserved end residues are part of each CDR3. A D gene is named only where the DNA matches it firmly. Size tells how often a clone was seen (once, few, many) or the class of an expanded clone, and some rows leave it out.

v_call	j_call	clone_size	d_call	cdr3_nt	cdr3_aa
TRBV25-1	TRBJ1-1	once	TRBD1	TGTGCCAGCAGGGAGACAGGGTATGGCACTGAAGCTTTCTTT	CASRETGYGTEAFF
TRBV28	TRBJ1-2	-	TRBD1	TGTGCCAGCAGATCACAGGGGGCTAACTATGGCTACACCTTC	CASRSQGANYGYTF
TRBV7-2	TRBJ2-1	-	-	TGTGCCAGCAGCTTACAAACTAGGTGGGGCAATGAGCAGTTCTTC	CASSLQTRWGNEQFF
TRBV27	TRBJ1-4	once	-	TGTGCCAGCAGTCTCTCACAAGCAACTAATGAAAAACTGTTTTTT	CASSLSQATNEKLFF
TRBV4-2	TRBJ2-1	few	TRBD2	TGTGCCAGCAGCCAAGTTGCGCGGGAGGACAATGAGCAGTTCTTC	CASSQVAREDNEQFF
TRBV28	TRBJ1-6	once	TRBD1	TGTGCCAGCAGCCCGGGACAGGGCTCCTGGTACTTT	CASSPGQGSWYF
TRBV10-3	TRBJ2-2	-	TRBD1	TGTGCCATCAGTCTACGAACAGGGGCGTCGATCGGGGAGCTGTTTTTT	CAISLRTGASIGELFF
TRBV7-6	TRBJ2-7	-	TRBD2	TGTGCCAGCTCCTCCACCCTCGGGGTAGCGGGAGTGCAGTACTTC	CASSSTLGVAGVQYF
TRBV2	TRBJ2-7	-	-	TGTGCCAGCATCGGGATATCCTACGAGCAGTACTTC	CASIGISYEQYF
TRBV12-5	TRBJ2-3	-	TRBD2	TGTGCTAGTGGTTTGGGTAGCGGGGGGACCATAGATACGCAGTATTTT	CASGLGSGGTIDTQYF
TRBV14	TRBJ2-7	-	TRBD2	TGTGCCAGCAGCCGACGACTAGCGGGAAGCCCCTACGAGCAGTACTTC	CASSRRLAGSPYEQYF
TRBV12-3/TRBV12-4	TRBJ1-1	-	-	TGTGCCAGCACGGGGCGGGGCTTTGAAGCTTTCTTT	CASTGRGFEAFF
TRBV3-1/TRBV3-2	TRBJ1-1	-	-	TGTGCCAGCAGCCAAACAGGTTCTGAAGCTTTCTTT	CASSQTGSEAFF
TRBV6-5	TRBJ2-2	-	TRBD1	TGTGCCAGCAGCCCCCTACAGGGGGGCACCGGGGAGCTGTTTTTT	CASSPLQGGTGELFF
TRBV28	TRBJ1-5	-	-	TGTCCCCCCCCACGGGGGGGGGACGGTCAGCCCCAGCATTTT	CPPPRGGDGQPQHF
TRBV9	TRBJ1-3	-	-	TGTGCCAGCAGCGTAGCGGCCGGAGCTGGAAACACCATATATTTT	CASSVAAGAGNTIYF
TRBV28	TRBJ1-1	-	-	TGTGCCAGCAGCCCCACTCAAGTGAACACTGAAGCTTTCTTT	CASSPTQVNTEAFF
TRBV4-1	TRBJ2-7	-	TRBD2	TGCGCCAGCAGCCAAGTTAGCGGGGGGTTCGGCGAGCAGTACTTC	CASSQVSGGFGEQYF
TRBV10-3	TRBJ2-1	-	-	TGTGCCACCGCCGCCGGAGGGGGCGCTTACAATGAGCAGTTCTTC	CATAAGGGAYNEQFF
TRBV30	TRBJ1-5	-	TRBD1	TGTGCCTGGAGCGGAGGGGACAGGGGGAATCAGCCCCAGCATTTT	CAWSGGDRGNQPQHF
TRBV5-4	TRBJ1-1	-	-	TGTGCCAGCAGCTTGGCAGGGCCTACTGAAGCTTTCTTT	CASSLAGPTEAFF
TRBV6-9	TRBJ2-7	-	-	TGTGCCAGCAGTTATTCCGGTTCCTACGAGCAGTACTTC	CASSYSGSYEQYF
TRBV6-5	TRBJ2-1	-	TRBD2	TGTGCCACTAGCGGGGGGGCCAATGAGCAGTTCTTC	CATSGGANEQFF
TRBV28	TRBJ2-7	-	-	TGTGCCAGCACCTCGTCGGGTTACGAGCAGTACTTC	CASTSSGYEQYF
TRBV19	TRBJ1-2	-	-	TGTGCCAGTAGTACCCGGGACACCTATGGCTACACCTTC	CASSTRDTYGYTF
TRBV7-2	TRBJ2-7	-	TRBD1	TGTGCCAGCAGCTTAGGAAGCAGGGGGTTTTACGAGCAGTACTTC	CASSLGSRGFYEQYF
TRBV5-5	TRBJ1-2	-	TRBD1	TGTGCCAGCACACCGACAGGGGCCTCGGGCTATGGCTACACCTTC	CASTPTGASGYGYTF
TRBV6-6	TRBJ1-5	few	-	TGTGCCAGCAGGCTCAGGTCGGGAAATCAGCCCCAGCATTTT	CASRLRSGNQPQHF
TRBV7-9	TRBJ2-7	-	-	TGTGCCAGCAGCTTAGGGACACGGGCTCACGAGCAGTACTTC	CASSLGTRAHEQYF
TRBV25-1	TRBJ1-1	-	-	TGTGCCAGCAGTGAGTACAGGAACACTGAAGCTTTCTTT	CASSEYRNTEAFF
TRBV12-5	TRBJ1-2	-	-	TGTGCTAGTGGTTTGGCCCGGGGGGGGTTTTGGTATGGCTACACCTTC	CASGLARGGFWYGYTF
TRBV10-1	TRBJ1-1	-	TRBD1	TGCGCCAGCAGTGAAGCTTTGCCAGGGGGCTTAGGAGGGAACACTGAAGCTTTCTTT	CASSEALPGGLGGNTEAFF
TRBV18	TRBJ1-2	-	TRBD1	TGTGCCAGCTCACCGGGGACAGGGGCGGTTGATGGCTACACCTTC	CASSPGTGAVDGYTF
TRBV18	TRBJ1-1	-	TRBD1	TGTGCCAGCTCACCGCGGGACAGGGTGGACACTGAAGCTTTCTTT	CASSPRDRVDTEAFF
TRBV3-1/TRBV3-2	TRBJ1-5	few	-	TGTGCCAGCAGCCAATACGGAGACCAGCCCCAGCATTTT	CASSQYGDQPQHF
TRBV20-1	TRBJ1-6	-	-	TGCAGTGCTAGTTACAGCCCTAATTCACCCCTCCACTTT	CSASYSPNSPLHF
TRBV28	TRBJ1-4	-	TRBD1	TGTGCCAGCAGCTTTCCCGGGACAGGGGGAGATAATGAAAAACTGTTTTTT	CASSFPGTGGDNEKLFF
TRBV11-2	TRBJ1-2	-	-	TGTGCCAGCAGCTCCATGGGGGCGGCTAGGAGTGGCTACACCTTC	CASSSMGAARSGYTF
TRBV5-8	TRBJ1-2	-	-	TGTGCCAGCAGAAATAGACAGGACTATGGCTACACCTTC	CASRNRQDYGYTF
TRBV5-4	TRBJ2-5	-	-	TGTGCCAGCAGCCCCGGGTCTACACTAGAGACCCAGTACTTC	CASSPGSTLETQYF
TRBV28	TRBJ2-5	-	-	TGTGCCAGCAGACCTGGAACGCAGGGAAGTGAGACCCAGTACTTC	CASRPGTQGSETQYF
TRBV6-1	TRBJ1-2	-	-	TGTGCCAGCAGTGAGTCCCGGACAGCGGGGGGCTACACCTTC	CASSESRTAGGYTF
TRBV7-6	TRBJ1-2	-	-	TGTGCCAGCAGCCCACCTGGACAGTTCGGCTATGGCTACACCTTC	CASSPPGQFGYGYTF
TRBV3-1/TRBV3-2	TRBJ2-7	few	TRBD2	TGTGCCAGCAGCCCCCAACTCCCTAGCGGGGGGGTGTTCTACGAGCAGTACTTC	CASSPQLPSGGVFYEQYF
TRBV11-2	TRBJ2-5	-	-	TGTGCCAGCAGCTCGTCGGAGACCCAGTACTTC	CASSSSETQYF
TRBV7-2	TRBJ2-7	-	TRBD2	TGTGCCAGCAGCTCGGCCGGGACTAGCTACGAGCAGTACTTC	CASSSAGTSYEQYF
TRBV6-6	TRBJ1-2	-	-	TGTGCCAGCAGTCCCAGCAGGGAAATCTATGGCTACACCTTC	CASSPSREIYGYTF
TRBV5-6	TRBJ1-5	-	-	TGTGCCAGCAGCGCGGATCGGAGTCAGCCCCAGCATTTT	CASSADRSQPQHF
TRBV28	TRBJ1-2	-	-	TGTGCCAGCAGTAAATCAGATGGCTACACCTTC	CASSKSDGYTF
TRBV5-1	TRBJ1-1	-	-	TGCGCCAGCCGGGGGTCCATGAACACTGAAGCTTTCTTT	CASRGSMNTEAFF
TRBV5-1	TRBJ1-1	-	-	TGCGCCAGCAGCCCCGGGGAGGGGAAAGCTTTCTTT	CASSPGEGKAFF
TRBV5-5	TRBJ1-5	-	TRBD1	TGTGCCAGCAGTCGGACAGGGGATCAGCCCCAGCATTTT	CASSRTGDQPQHF
TRBV5-3	TRBJ2-5	few	-	TGTGCCAGAAGCTTGGTCCGCTTTCGGCTAGCCGAGTACCAAGAGACCCAGTACTTC	CARSLVRFRLAEYQETQYF
TRBV28	TRBJ2-4	-	-	TGTGCCAGCAAAAGGGGGGGCCAGATAAACATTCAGTACTTC	CASKRGGQINIQYF
TRBV10-1	TRBJ2-7	few	-	TGCGCCAGCAGTGCATCTAGCATCTACGAGCAGTACTTC	CASSASSIYEQYF
TRBV3-1/TRBV3-2	TRBJ2-5	-	TRBD2	TGTGCCAGCAGCCAAGACCCGGTTGGCGGGAGGGCCCGTGAGACCCAGTACTTC	CASSQDPVGGRARETQYF
TRBV3-1/TRBV3-2	TRBJ2-7	-	TRBD2	TGTGCCAGCAGCCCACGGGCTAGCGGGGGATCCTACGAGCAGTACTTC	CASSPRASGGSYEQYF
TRBV5-6	TRBJ2-1	-	-	TGTGCCAGCAACAGCTACAATGAGCAGTTCTTC	CASNSYNEQFF
TRBV7-9	TRBJ1-6	-	-	TGTGCCAGCAGCTCCCGGGACAACGATAATTCACCCCTCCACTTT	CASSSRDNDNSPLHF